One T cell receptor beta chain is described in this entry. The length of the CDR3 is 15 residues. V shed 0 bases and J shed 2 bases, with 10 bases lying between them. Per germline, CDR1 MNHEY and CDR2 SMNVEV (reference sequence). Assay used: immunoSEQ multiplex PCR; TCRdb lists only in-frame clones, some missing. The sample lists nearly 45,000 clones; 65% to 90% were seen once. This sample stems from a study of STAT5B mutations in CD4+ large granular lymphocyte leukemia. As for the study in general: Healthy donors showed HLA-associated enrichment of the CDR3 'QG' motif.

Buffy coats from healthy blood donors served as controls. The sequenced sample consisted of CD4+ T cells from blood buffy coats. The source is a human donor in good health. This chain uses TRBV27 with TRBJ2-5, with D uncertain. CDR3: CASSLSALLQETQYF. The CDR3 region has the DNA TGTGCCAGCAGTTTATCGGCGCTCCTACAAGAGACCCAGTACTTC.